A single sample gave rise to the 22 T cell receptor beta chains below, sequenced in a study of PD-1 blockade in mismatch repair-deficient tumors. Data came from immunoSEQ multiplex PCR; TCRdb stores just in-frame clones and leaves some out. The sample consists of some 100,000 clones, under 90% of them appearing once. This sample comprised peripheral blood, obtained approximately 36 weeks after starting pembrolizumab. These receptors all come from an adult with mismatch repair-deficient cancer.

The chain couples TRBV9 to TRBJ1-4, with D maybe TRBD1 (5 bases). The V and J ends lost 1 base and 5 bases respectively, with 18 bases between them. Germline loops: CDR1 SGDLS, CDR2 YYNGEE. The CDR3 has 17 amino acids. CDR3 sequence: CASSVSGGTTRNEKLFF. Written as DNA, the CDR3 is TGTGCCAGCAGCGTATCGGGGGGAACCACCCGCAATGAAAAACTGTTTTTT.

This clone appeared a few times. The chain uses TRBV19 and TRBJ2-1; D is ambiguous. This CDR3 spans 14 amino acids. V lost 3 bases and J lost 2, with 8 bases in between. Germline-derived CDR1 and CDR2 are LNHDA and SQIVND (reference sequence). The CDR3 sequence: CASSITFPYNEQFF. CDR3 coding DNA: TGTGCCAGTAGTATCACCTTTCCCTACAATGAGCAGTTCTTC.

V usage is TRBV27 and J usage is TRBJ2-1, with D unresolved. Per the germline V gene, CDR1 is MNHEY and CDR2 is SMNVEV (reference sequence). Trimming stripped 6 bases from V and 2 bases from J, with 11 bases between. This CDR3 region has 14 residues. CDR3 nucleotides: TGTGCCAGCAGCCCGGAGTTACCCTACAATGAGCAGTTCTTC. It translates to CASSPELPYNEQFF.

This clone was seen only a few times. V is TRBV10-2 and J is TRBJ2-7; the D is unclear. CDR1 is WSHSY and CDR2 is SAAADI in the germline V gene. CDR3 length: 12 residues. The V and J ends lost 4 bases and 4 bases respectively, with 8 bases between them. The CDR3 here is CASSGSEYEQYF. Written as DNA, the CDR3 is TGCGCCAGCAGTGGATCGGAATACGAGCAGTACTTC.

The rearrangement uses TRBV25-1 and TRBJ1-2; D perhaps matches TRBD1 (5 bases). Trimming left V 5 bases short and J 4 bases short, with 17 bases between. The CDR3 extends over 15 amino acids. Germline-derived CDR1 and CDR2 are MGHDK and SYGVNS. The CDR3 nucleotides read TGTGCCAGCAGTTACGGGACGCGGCTAACCTATGGCTACACCTTC. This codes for CASSYGTRLTYGYTF.

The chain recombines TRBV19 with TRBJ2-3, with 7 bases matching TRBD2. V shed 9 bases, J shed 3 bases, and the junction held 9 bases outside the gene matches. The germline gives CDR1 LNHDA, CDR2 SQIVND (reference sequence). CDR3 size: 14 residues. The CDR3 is CASRSGTSTDTQYF. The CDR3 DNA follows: TGTGCCAGCCGGAGCGGGACGAGTACAGATACGCAGTATTTT.

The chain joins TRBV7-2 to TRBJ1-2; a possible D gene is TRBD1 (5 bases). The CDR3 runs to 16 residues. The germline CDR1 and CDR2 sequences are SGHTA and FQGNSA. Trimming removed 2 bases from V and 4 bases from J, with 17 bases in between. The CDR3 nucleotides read TGTGCCAGCAGCTTAAAACGGGCAGGGCGATCCTATGGCTACACCTTC. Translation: CASSLKRAGRSYGYTF. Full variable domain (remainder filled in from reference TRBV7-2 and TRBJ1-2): GAGVSQSPSNKVTEKGKDVELRCDPISGHTALYWYRQSLGQGLEFLIYFQGNSAPDKSGLPSDRFSAERTGGSVSTLTIQRTQQEDSAVYLCASSLKRAGRSYGYTFGSGTRLTVV.

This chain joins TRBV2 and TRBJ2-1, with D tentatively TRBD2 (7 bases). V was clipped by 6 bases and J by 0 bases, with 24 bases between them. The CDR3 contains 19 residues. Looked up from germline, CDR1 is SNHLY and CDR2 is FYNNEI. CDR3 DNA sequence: TGTGCCAGCAGATTCCTTAGCCGGGGGCGGGGGATCTCCTACAATGAGCAGTTCTTC. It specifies CASRFLSRGRGISYNEQFF.

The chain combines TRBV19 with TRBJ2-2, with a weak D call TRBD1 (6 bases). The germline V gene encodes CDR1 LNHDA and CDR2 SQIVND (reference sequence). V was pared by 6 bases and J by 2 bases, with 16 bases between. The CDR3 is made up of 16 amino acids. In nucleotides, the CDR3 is TGTGCCAGTAGGGACCGCAGGGGCCTCAACACCGGGGAGCTGTTTTTT. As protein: CASRDRRGLNTGELFF.

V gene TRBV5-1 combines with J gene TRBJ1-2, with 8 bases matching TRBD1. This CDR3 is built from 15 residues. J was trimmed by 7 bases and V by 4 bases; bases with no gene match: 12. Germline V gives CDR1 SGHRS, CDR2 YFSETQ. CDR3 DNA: TGCGCCAGCAGCCCCCAGGGACAGGCCCTACTTGGCTACACCTTC. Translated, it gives CASSPQGQALLGYTF.

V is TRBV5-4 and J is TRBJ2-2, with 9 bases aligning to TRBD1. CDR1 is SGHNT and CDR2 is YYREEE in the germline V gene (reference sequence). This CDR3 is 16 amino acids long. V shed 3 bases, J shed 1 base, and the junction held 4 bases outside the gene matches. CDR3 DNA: TGTGCCAGCAGCTGGGGACAGGGCTTGAACACCGGGGAGCTGTTTTTT. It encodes CASSWGQGLNTGELFF.

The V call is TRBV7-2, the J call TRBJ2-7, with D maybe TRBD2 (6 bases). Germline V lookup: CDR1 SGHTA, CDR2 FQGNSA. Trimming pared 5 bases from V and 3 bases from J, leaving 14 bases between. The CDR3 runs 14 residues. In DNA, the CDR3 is TGTGCCAGCAGCCGACTAGGAAGGGGCTACGAGCAGTACTTC. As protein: CASSRLGRGYEQYF.

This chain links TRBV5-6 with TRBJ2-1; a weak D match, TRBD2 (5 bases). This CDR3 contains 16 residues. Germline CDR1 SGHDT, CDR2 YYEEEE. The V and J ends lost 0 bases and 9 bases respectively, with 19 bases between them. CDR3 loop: CASSLGWEMGLSEQFF. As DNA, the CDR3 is TGTGCCAGCAGCTTGGGGTGGGAGATGGGGTTGAGTGAGCAGTTCTTC.

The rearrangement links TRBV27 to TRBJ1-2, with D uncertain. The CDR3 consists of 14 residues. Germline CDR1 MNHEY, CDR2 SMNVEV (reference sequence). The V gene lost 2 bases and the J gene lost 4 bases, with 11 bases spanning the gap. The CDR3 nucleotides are TGTGCCAGCAGTTTAAAACCGATCGCCTATGGCTACACCTTC. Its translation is CASSLKPIAYGYTF.

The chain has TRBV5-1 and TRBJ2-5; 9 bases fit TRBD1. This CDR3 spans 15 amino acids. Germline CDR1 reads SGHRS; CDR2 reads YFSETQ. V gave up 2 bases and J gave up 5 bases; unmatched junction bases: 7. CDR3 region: CASSFGDRELETQYF. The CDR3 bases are TGCGCCAGCAGCTTCGGGGACAGGGAGTTGGAGACCCAGTACTTC.

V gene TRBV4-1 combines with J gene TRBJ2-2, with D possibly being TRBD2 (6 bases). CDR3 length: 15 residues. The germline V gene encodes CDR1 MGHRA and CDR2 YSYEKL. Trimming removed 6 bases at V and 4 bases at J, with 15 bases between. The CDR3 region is CASSIGQEGTGELFF. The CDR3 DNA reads TGCGCCAGCAGTATTGGCCAGGAGGGCACCGGGGAGCTGTTTTTT.

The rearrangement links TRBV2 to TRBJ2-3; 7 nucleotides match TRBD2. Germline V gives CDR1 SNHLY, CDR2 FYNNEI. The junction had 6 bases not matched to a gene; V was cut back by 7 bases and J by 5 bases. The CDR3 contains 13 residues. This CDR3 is CASTGGRGDTQYF. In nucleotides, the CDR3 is TGTGCCAGCACCGGGGGGAGAGGAGATACGCAGTATTTT.

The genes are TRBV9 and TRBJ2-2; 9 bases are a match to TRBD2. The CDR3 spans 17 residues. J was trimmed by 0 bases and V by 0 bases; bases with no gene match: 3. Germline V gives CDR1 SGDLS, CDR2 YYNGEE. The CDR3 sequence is CASSVGLAGPNTGELFF. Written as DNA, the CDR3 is TGTGCCAGCAGCGTAGGGCTAGCGGGGCCGAACACCGGGGAGCTGTTTTTT.

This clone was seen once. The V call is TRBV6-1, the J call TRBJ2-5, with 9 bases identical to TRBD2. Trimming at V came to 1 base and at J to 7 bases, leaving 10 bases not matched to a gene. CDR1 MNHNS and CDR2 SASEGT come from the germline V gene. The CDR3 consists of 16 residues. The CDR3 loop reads CASSEGTAGGAGTQYF. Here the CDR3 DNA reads TGTGCCAGCAGTGAAGGAACAGCGGGAGGAGCTGGGACCCAGTACTTC.

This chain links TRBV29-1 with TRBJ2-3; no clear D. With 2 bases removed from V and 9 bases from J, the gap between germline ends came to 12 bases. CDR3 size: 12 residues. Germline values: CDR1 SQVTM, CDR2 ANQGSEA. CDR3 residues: CSVEHRAQTQYF. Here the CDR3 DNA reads TGCAGCGTTGAACACCGGGCCCAAACGCAGTATTTT.

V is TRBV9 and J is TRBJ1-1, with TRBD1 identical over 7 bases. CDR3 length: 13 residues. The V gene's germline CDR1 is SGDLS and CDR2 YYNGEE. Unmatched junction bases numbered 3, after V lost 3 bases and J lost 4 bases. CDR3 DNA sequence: TGTGCCAGCAGCGGGGACAGTCCCACTGAAGCTTTCTTT. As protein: CASSGDSPTEAFF.

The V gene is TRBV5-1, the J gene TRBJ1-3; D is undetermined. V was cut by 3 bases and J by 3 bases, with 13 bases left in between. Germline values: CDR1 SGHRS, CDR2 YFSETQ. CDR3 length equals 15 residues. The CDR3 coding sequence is TGCGCCAGCAGCTGGACGGCAGGTGGTGGAAACACCATATATTTT. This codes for CASSWTAGGGNTIYF.